This T cell receptor (beta chain) stems from a study of beta chain features in type 1 diabetes. Germline V CDR1 and CDR2: SSHAT, FNYEAQ (reference sequence). This CDR3 comprises 12 residues. As for this clone: What it recognizes is unknown. One junction end does not reproduce the germline sequence, and a read error may be involved.

The investigators reverse transcribed all of the isolated RNA, so they sequenced expressed TCRB transcripts. Generated by immunoSEQ multiplex PCR, the TCRdb table keeps only in-frame clones and is missing some. This repertoire shows under 350,000 clones, 24% found once; its top ten account for over 0.01%. Findings and caveats of the study: Shorter templates might be favored by PCR, and equally so in patients and in controls. Shortening of TCRB CDR3s, moderate but significant, appeared in all four CD4+ subsets of Type 1 diabetes patients.

The receptor was derived from a woman in her thirties with type 1 diabetes. Sequenced: naive CD4+ T cells from blood. This chain connects TRBV7-7 to TRBJ2-5; D gene ambiguous. The CDR3 bases are TGTGCTAGCAGCCGAGATCAAGAGACCCAGTACTTC. Translated: CASSRDQETQYF.